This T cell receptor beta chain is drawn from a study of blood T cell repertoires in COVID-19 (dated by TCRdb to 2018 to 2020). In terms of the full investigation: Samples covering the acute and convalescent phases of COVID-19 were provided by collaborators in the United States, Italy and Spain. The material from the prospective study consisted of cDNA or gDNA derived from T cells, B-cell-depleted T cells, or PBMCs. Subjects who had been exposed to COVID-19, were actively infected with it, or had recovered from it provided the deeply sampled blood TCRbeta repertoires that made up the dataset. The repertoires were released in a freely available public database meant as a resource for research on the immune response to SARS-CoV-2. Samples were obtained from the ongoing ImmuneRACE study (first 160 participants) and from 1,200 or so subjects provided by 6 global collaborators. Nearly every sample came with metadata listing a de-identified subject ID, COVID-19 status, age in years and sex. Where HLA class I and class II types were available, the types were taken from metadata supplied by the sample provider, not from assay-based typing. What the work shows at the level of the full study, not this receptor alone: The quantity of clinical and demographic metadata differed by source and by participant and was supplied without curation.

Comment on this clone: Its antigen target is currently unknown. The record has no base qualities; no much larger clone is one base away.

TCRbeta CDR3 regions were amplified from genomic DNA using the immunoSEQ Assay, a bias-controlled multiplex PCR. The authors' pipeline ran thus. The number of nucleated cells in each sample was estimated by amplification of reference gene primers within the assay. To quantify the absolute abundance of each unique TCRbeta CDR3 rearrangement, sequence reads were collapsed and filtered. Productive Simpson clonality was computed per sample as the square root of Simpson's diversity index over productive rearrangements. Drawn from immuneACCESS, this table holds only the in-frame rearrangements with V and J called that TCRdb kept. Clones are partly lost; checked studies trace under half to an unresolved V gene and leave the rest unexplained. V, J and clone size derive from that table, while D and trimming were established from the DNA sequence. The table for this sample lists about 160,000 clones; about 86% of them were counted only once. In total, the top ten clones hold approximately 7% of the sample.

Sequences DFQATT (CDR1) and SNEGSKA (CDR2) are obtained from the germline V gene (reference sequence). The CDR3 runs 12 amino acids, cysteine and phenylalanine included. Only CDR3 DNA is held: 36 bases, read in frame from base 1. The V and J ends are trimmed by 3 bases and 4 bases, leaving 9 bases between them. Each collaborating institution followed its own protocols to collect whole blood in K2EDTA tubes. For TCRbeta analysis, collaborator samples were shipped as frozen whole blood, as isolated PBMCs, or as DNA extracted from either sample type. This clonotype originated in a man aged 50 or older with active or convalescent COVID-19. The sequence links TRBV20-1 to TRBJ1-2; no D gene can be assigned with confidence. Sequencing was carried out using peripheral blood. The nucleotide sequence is TGCAGTGCTAGTACGCCAGGCTATGGCTACACCTTC. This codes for CSASTPGYGYTF.